This TCR beta chain is drawn from a study of T cells in Graves' hyperthyroidism and ophthalmopathy. It was RNA transcripts that yielded the amplified TCR beta CDR3 regions. In the first-round RT-PCR of the TCR CDR3, the HTBI primer set was used. TCRdb called the multiplex PCR reads again in MiXCR, with one record for every CDR3 protein. The sample yields under 350,000 distinct CDR3 sequences, roughly an eighth seen once. Trimming pared 3 bases from V and 1 base from J, leaving 4 bases between. Germline V gives CDR1 KGHSH, CDR2 LQKENI. This CDR3 has 12 amino acids. This clonotype was found a few times. A much larger clone lies one base from this, so it may be a read error. This CDR3 is missing its conserved last phenylalanine or tryptophan, likely due to a read error.

The sequenced material came from blood. The chain carries TRBV18 and TRBJ2-7; D unresolved. The sequence was collected from a woman in her forties with Graves' hyperthyroidism. The DNA for the CDR3 is TGTGCCAGCTCACCCGCTTCCTACGAGCAGTACCTC. Translating it yields CASSPASYEQYL.